Listed below are T cell receptor beta chains from one sample, sequenced in a study of cytomegalovirus exposure and HLA in healthy donors. Produced via immunoSEQ multiplex PCR; TCRdb's table is partial and in-frame only. Of about 100,000 clones listed, roughly 83% are singletons. What was sequenced was PBMCs. All receptors come from a female donor in good health and CMV-seropositive. The CDR3 runs from the conserved cysteine through the conserved F or W. Fields, in order: D gene, V gene, J gene, CDR3 protein. A D gene is named only where the DNA matches it firmly.

NA	TRBV11-2	TRBJ1-5	CASSWGTGSGQPQHF
TRBD2	TRBV6-1	TRBJ2-1	CASSEAGQGLAVNNEQFF
TRBD2	TRBV7-9	TRBJ2-2	CASSPLRIAGVGGELFF
TRBD2	TRBV11-2	TRBJ2-1	CASSLVSGRGDAYEQFF
NA	TRBV2	TRBJ1-6	CASSPPGRSSPLHF
TRBD1	TRBV19	TRBJ1-1	CASSINRGNTEAFF
NA	TRBV25-1	TRBJ2-5	CASSEPGETQYF
TRBD2	TRBV10-2	TRBJ2-7	CASRNSGSPSYEQYF
TRBD2	TRBV6-5	TRBJ2-3	CASSYGLAGGTDTQYF
NA	TRBV5-1	TRBJ2-6	CASSHSGSGANGLTF
NA	TRBV7-2	TRBJ1-3	CASSETVGNTIYF
NA	TRBV4-3	TRBJ1-1	CASSQDRGNTEAFF
NA	TRBV4-2	TRBJ1-5	CASSQDPRASNSNQPQHF